This T cell receptor beta chain derives from a study of cytomegalovirus exposure and HLA in healthy donors. About this clone itself: Its antigen is not identified.

Study-level points and caveats: Certain indistinguishable V segments, among them TRBV6-2 and TRBV6-3, were excluded. Across donors, sequencing depth was assumed by presence/absence analyses to be roughly uniform. Most of the TCR beta V segments (in an earlier analysis) were productive either about 87% or about 30% of the time.

Germline lookup yields CDR1 SSHAT and CDR2 FNYEAQ (reference sequence). With 7 bases removed from V and 4 bases from J, the gap between germline ends came to 19 bases. The CDR3 totals 16 residues. 13 Jbeta primers and 60 Vbeta primers were used for the PCR. Here immunoSEQ multiplex PCR was the method, and the copy in TCRdb shows in-frame clones only, minus some. This table holds about 120,000 clones, 74% found once. The chain has TRBV7-7 and TRBJ2-2; D perhaps matches TRBD2 (6 bases). This clonotype was sampled from a woman aged 50 to 60 in good health and CMV-seropositive. The source material was PBMCs. The CDR3 reads CASTLGFGSGTGELFF. The CDR3 coding sequence is TGTGCCAGCACCCTCGGGTTCGGGAGTGGCACCGGGGAGCTGTTTTTT.